These T cell receptor beta chains were read from a single sample in a study of blood T cell repertoires in COVID-19. The data were produced by immunoSEQ multiplex PCR, yet TCRdb's version contains in-frame clones alone and is incomplete. The table shows around 86,000 clones, with 83% occurring only once. The material sequenced was peripheral blood. These receptors all come from an elderly woman with acute or convalescent COVID-19. Both conserved end residues are part of each CDR3. A D gene is named only where the DNA matches it firmly. Not all rows give a size; the values are once, few, many and, for expanded clones, a class.

J,D,size,V,DNA,CDR3
TRBJ1-5,TRBD1,.,TRBV19,TGTGCCAGTAGTAAAACAGGGGGCAGGCAGCCCCAGCATTTT,CASSKTGGRQPQHF
TRBJ2-1,TRBD1,few,TRBV9,TGTGCCAGCAGCGTAGCTGGACAGGGAAGTGCAAATGAGCAGTTCTTC,CASSVAGQGSANEQFF
TRBJ1-3,.,.,TRBV19,TGTGCCAGTAGTAAGGGTCAGAGGGACACCATATATTTT,CASSKGQRDTIYF
TRBJ2-7,.,.,TRBV3-1/TRBV3-2,TGTGCCAGCAGCCAAGATGGAAGGACAGCCCATGTCTACGAGCAGTACTTC,CASSQDGRTAHVYEQYF
TRBJ2-3,.,.,TRBV6-2/TRBV6-3,TGTGCCAGCAGTGGATCGGCAGGGGGCACAGATACGCAGTATTTT,CASSGSAGGTDTQYF
TRBJ2-5,.,.,TRBV6-5,TGTGCCAGCAGTTACTCGGGACTGATGGGAGAGACCCAGTACTTC,CASSYSGLMGETQYF
TRBJ2-5,TRBD1,.,TRBV3-1/TRBV3-2,TGTGCCAGCAGCCTCCCGATGGGACAGGGGGCGAGGGAGACCCAGTACTTC,CASSLPMGQGARETQYF
TRBJ2-5,.,.,TRBV5-1,TGCGCCAGCAGCTCCGAAGGCGGAGAGACCCAGTACTTC,CASSSEGGETQYF
TRBJ2-1,.,.,TRBV27,TGCGCCAGCAGTTTCAGGGGCGGATATGAGCAGTTCTTC,CASSFRGGYEQFF
TRBJ2-1,TRBD1,.,TRBV3-1/TRBV3-2,TGTGCCAGCAGCCAAGATGGGGGACAGGGGTCTGAGCAGTTCTTC,CASSQDGGQGSEQFF
TRBJ2-2,TRBD2,.,TRBV5-1,TGCGCCAGCAGCTCCCGGGAGGAGGGGATAGCCGGGGAGCTGTTTTTT,CASSSREEGIAGELFF
TRBJ2-7,TRBD1,.,TRBV6-6,TGTGCCAGCAGGTCCCTCGGGGACAGGGGGCACAACGAGCAGTACTTC,CASRSLGDRGHNEQYF
TRBJ2-3,.,.,TRBV5-5,TGTGCCAGCAGCTTGCGACAGCCCCTTAGCACAGATACGCAGTATTTT,CASSLRQPLSTDTQYF
TRBJ1-5,TRBD1,few,TRBV28,TGTGCCAGCAGTTTATGGGGACAGCTCAATCAGCCCCAGCATTTT,CASSLWGQLNQPQHF
TRBJ2-7,TRBD2,.,TRBV3-1/TRBV3-2,TGTGCCAGCAGCCCATCGCTAGCGGGAGGCTACGAGCAGTACTTC,CASSPSLAGGYEQYF
TRBJ1-1,.,.,TRBV7-2,TGTGCCAGCAGCTTAGGGGCTAACACTGAAGCTTTCTTT,CASSLGANTEAFF
TRBJ1-2,.,.,TRBV2,TGTGCCAGCAGTGCGAGACGGACAGATGGCTACACCTTC,CASSARRTDGYTF
TRBJ2-7,.,.,TRBV21-1,TGTGCCAGCAGCAAAGCCGGCAGGGCCACTTTCTACGAGCAGTACTTC,CASSKAGRATFYEQYF
TRBJ1-2,TRBD1,.,TRBV28,TGTGCCAGCAGTTCCATCCGGGACAGTTTTAACTATGGCTACACCTTC,CASSSIRDSFNYGYTF
TRBJ2-5,.,once,TRBV4-3,TGCGCCAGCAGCCAAGACCCACCCGGAGGTAACGGAGACTCCAGGGAGACCCAGTACTTC,CASSQDPPGGNGDSRETQYF
TRBJ2-3,TRBD1,.,TRBV12-5,TGTGCTAGTGGACCCTCGGACAGGGCGGATACGCAGTATTTT,CASGPSDRADTQYF
TRBJ2-7,.,.,TRBV4-3,TGCGCCAGCAGCCAACACCAGGGCGGCTCCTACGAGCAGTACTTC,CASSQHQGGSYEQYF
TRBJ2-1,TRBD2,.,TRBV3-1/TRBV3-2,TGTGCCAGCAGCCAAGGTATCCAGCGGGGCTCCTACAATGAGCAGTTCTTC,CASSQGIQRGSYNEQFF